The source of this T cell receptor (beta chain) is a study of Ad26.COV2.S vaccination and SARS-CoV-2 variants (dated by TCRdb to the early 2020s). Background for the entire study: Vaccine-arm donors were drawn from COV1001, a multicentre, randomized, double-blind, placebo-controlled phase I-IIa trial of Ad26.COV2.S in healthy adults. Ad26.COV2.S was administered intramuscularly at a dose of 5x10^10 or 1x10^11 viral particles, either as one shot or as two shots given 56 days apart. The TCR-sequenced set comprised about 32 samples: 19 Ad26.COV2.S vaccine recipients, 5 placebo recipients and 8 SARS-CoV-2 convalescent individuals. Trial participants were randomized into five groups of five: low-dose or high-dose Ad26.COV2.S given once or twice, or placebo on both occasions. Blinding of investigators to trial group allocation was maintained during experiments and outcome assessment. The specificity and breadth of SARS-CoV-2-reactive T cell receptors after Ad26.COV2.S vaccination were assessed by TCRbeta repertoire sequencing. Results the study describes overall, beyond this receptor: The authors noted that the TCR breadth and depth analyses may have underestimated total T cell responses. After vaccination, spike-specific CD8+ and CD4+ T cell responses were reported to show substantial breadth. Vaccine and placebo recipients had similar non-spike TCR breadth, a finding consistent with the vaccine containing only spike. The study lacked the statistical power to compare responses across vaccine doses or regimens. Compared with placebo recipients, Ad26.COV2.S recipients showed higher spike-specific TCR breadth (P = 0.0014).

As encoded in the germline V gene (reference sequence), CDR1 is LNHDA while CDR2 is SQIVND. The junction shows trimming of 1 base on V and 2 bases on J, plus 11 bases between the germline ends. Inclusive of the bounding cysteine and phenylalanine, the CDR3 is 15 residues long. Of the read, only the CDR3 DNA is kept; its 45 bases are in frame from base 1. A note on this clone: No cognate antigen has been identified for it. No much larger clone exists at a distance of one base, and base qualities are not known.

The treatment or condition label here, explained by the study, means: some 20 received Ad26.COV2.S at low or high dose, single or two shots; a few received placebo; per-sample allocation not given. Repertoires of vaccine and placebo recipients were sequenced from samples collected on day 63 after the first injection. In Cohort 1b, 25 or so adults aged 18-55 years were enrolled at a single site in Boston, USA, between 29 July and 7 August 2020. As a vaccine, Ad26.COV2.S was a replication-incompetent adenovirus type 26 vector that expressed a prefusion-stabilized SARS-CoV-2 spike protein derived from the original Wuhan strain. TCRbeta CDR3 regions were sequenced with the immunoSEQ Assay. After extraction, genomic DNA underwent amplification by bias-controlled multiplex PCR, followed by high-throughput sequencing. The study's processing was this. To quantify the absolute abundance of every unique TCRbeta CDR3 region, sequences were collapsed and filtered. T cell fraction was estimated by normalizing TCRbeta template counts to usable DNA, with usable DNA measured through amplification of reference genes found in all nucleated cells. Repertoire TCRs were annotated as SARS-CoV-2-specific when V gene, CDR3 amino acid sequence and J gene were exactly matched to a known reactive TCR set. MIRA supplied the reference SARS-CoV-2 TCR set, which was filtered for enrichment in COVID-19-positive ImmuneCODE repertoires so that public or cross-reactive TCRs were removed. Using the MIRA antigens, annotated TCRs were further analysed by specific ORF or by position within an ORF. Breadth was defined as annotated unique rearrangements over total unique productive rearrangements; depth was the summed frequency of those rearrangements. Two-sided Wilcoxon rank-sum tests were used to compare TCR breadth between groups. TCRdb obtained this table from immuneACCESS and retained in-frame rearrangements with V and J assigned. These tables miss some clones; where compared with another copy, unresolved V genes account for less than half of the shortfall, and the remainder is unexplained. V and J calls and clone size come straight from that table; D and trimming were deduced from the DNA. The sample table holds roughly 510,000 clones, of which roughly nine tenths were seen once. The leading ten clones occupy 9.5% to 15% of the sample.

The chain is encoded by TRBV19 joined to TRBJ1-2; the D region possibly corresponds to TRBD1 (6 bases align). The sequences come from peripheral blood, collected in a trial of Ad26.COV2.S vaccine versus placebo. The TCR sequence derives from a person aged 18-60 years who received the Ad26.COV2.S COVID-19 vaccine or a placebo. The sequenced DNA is TGTGCCAGTAGTATAGTTGGGGGCAGAAACTATGGCTACACCTTC. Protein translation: CASSIVGGRNYGYTF.